This T cell receptor (beta chain) was documented in a study of Ad26.COV2.S vaccination and SARS-CoV-2 variants. Notes on the study in general: Responses of spike-specific T cells (both CD8+ and CD4+) reportedly showed substantial breadth after vaccination.

As regards this clone: Its antigen is unknown.

This CDR3 spans 13 amino acids. J lost 5 bases, V lost 7 bases, and 7 bases had no gene match. CDR1 and CDR2 (germline): SNHLY, FYNNEI. Assay: immunoSEQ multiplex PCR; the TCRdb copy retains only in-frame clones and omits some. The data show around 350,000 clones, about 91% seen once. The receptor's source is a human donor who had recovered from COVID-19. The chain employs TRBV2 and TRBJ1-2; 7 nucleotides agree with TRBD1. The sample in question was peripheral blood, obtained after recovery from COVID-19. The DNA for the CDR3 is TGTGCCAGCAATAGTCAGGGGGTTTATGGCTACACCTTC. Its protein is CASNSQGVYGYTF.